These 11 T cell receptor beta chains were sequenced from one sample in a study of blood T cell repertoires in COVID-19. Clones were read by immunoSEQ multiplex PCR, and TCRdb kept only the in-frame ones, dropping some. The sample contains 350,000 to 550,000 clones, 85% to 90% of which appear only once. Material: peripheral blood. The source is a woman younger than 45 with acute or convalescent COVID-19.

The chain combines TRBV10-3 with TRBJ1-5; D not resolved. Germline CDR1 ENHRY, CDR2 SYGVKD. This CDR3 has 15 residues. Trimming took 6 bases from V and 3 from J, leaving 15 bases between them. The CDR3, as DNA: TGTGCCATCAGCACGGGCGGGTCACTCAATCAGCCCCAGCATTTT. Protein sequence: CAISTGGSLNQPQHF.

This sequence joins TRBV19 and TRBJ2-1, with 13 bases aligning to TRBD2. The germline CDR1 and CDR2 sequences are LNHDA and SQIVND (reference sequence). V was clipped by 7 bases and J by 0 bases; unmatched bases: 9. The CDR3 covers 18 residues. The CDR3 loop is CASNTPGLAGSSYNEQFF. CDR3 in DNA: TGTGCCAGTAATACTCCGGGACTAGCGGGGAGCTCCTACAATGAGCAGTTCTTC. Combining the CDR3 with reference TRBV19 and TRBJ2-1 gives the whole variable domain DGGITQSPKYLFRKEGQNVTLSCEQNLNHDAMYWYRQDPGQGLRLIYYSQIVNDFQKGDIAEGYSVSREKKESFPLTVTSAQKNPTAFYLCASNTPGLAGSSYNEQFFGPGTRLTVL.

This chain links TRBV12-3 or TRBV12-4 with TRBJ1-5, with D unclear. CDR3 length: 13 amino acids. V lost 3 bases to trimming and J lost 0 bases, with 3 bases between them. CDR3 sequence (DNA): TGTGCCAGCAGTTTTCATAGCAATCAGCCCCAGCATTTT. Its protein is CASSFHSNQPQHF.

The CDR3 sequence is CASGPRRQGGPSYNEQFF. The CDR3 nucleotides are TGTGCTAGTGGCCCACGCCGGCAGGGGGGCCCCTCCTACAATGAGCAGTTCTTC. V gene TRBV12-5 combines with J gene TRBJ2-1; D may be TRBD1 (7 bases). V was clipped by 6 bases and J by 0 bases, with 21 bases between them. This CDR3 comprises 18 residues. CDR1 is LGHNT and CDR2 is FRNRAP in the germline V gene.

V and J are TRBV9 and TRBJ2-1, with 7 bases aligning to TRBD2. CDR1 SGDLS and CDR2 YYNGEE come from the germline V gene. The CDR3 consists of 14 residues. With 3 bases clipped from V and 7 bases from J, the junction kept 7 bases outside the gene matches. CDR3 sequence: CASSAWDYGNEQFF. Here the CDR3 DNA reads TGTGCCAGCAGCGCATGGGACTACGGGAATGAGCAGTTCTTC.

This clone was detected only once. Here the CDR3 reads CASRKTGGHQPQHF. CDR3 DNA sequence: TGTGCCAGCAGGAAGACAGGGGGTCATCAGCCCCAGCATTTT. The chain joins TRBV6-5 to TRBJ1-5, with 9 positions matching TRBD1. Trimming removed 6 bases from V and 5 bases from J; junction bases left unmatched: 5. This CDR3 comprises 14 residues. The germline gives CDR1 MNHEY, CDR2 SVGAGI.

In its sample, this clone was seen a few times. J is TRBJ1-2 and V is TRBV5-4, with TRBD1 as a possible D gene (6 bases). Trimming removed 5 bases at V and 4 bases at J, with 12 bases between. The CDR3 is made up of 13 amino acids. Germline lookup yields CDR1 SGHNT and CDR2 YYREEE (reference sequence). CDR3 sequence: CASRKDRAYGYTF. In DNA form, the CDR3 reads TGTGCCAGCAGAAAGGACAGAGCCTATGGCTACACCTTC.

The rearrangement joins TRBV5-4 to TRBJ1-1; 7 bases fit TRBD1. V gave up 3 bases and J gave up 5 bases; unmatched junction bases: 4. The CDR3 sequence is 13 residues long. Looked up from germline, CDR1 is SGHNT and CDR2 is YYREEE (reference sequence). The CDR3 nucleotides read TGTGCCAGCAGCTCTAGGGGGCTAACTGAAGCTTTCTTT. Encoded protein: CASSSRGLTEAFF.

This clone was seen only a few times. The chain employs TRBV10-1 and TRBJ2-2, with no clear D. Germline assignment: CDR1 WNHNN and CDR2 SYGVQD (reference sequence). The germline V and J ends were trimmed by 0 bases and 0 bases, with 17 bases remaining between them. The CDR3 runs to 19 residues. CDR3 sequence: CASSESYRPLKANTGELFF. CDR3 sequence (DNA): TGCGCCAGCAGTGAGTCATACAGACCTCTTAAGGCGAACACCGGGGAGCTGTTTTTT.

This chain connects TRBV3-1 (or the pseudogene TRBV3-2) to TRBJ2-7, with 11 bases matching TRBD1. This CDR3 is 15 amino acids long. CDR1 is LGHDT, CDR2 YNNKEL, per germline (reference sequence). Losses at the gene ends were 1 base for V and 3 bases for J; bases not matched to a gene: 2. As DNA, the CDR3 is TGTGCCAGCAGCCAAGGGACAGGGGGCTACTACGAGCAGTACTTC. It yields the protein CASSQGTGGYYEQYF.

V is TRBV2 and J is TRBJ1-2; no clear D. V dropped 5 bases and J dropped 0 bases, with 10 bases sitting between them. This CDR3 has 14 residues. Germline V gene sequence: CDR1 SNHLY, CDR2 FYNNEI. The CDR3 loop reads CASSLSGSNYGYTF. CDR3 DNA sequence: TGTGCCAGCAGTTTATCGGGGTCTAACTATGGCTACACCTTC.